These 32 T cell receptor beta chains came from one sample sequenced in a study of identifying expanded T cells in peripheral blood. Generated by immunoSEQ multiplex PCR, the TCRdb table keeps only in-frame clones and is missing some. The sample has more than 85,000 clones, roughly 90% seen once; the top ten hold just under 8.5%. Sequenced sample: blood. All receptors come from a person aged 18-69 years in good health.

V gene TRBV6-1 combines with J gene TRBJ1-3; D not resolved. Trimming shortened V by 7 bases and J by 0 bases, and 10 bases separated the two germline ends. The germline V gene encodes CDR1 MNHNS and CDR2 SASEGT. This CDR3 is 14 amino acids long. The CDR3 region is CASITAFSGNTIYF. DNA for the CDR3: TGTGCCAGCATTACCGCTTTCTCTGGAAACACCATATATTTT.

This clone was counted a single time. CDR3 in amino acids: CASSDGTGSNQPQHF. For the CDR3, the DNA is TGTGCCAGCAGCGATGGGACAGGTAGCAATCAGCCCCAGCATTTT. The V call is TRBV7-2, the J call TRBJ1-5; 8 bases fit TRBD1. Per the germline V gene, CDR1 is SGHTA and CDR2 is FQGNSA. This CDR3 is built from 15 residues. V lost 5 bases and J lost 0; bases outside the gene matches: 3.

V and J are TRBV7-2 and TRBJ2-2, with unresolved D. Per germline, CDR1 SGHTA and CDR2 FQGNSA. Between the trimmed V and J ends, which lost 5 bases and 0 bases, there was a span of 4 bases. The CDR3 is 13 amino acids. In DNA, the CDR3 is TGTGCCAGCAGCCCCTCGAACACCGGGGAGCTGTTTTTT. This translates into CASSPSNTGELFF.

This clone was counted a single time. This CDR3 is CATFTHGLATDTQYF. The CDR3 coding sequence is TGTGCCACCTTTACCCACGGACTAGCCACAGATACGCAGTATTTT. This chain connects TRBV28 to TRBJ2-3; TRBD2 matches 8 bases. The CDR3 is 15 residues long. The V gene's germline CDR1 is MDHEN and CDR2 SYDVKM. Trimming took 10 bases from V and 2 from J; bases not matched to a gene: 11.

The genes are TRBV5-1 and TRBJ1-1, with TRBD1 as a possible D gene (6 bases). Trimming took 0 bases from V and 10 from J, leaving 25 bases between them. The CDR3 is 17 residues long. From germline, CDR1 is SGHRS and CDR2 YFSETQ. This CDR3 is CASSLAAGTTKTGRAFF. In nucleotides, the CDR3 is TGCGCCAGCAGCTTGGCGGCAGGGACAACCAAAACTGGCAGAGCTTTCTTT.

The chain has TRBV28 and TRBJ2-5, with D possibly being TRBD2 (5 bases). The ends were cut back, 4 bases at V and 5 bases at J, with 5 bases in the middle. The germline V gene encodes CDR1 MDHEN and CDR2 SYDVKM. The CDR3 length is 11 residues. CDR3 residues: CASSWRETQYF. CDR3 nucleotides: TGTGCCAGCAGTTGGAGGGAGACCCAGTACTTC.

V and J are TRBV11-2 and TRBJ1-2; D not certain. Trimming took off 4 bases at V and 2 bases at J, with 8 bases between the two ends. This CDR3 is 13 amino acids long. The V gene's germline CDR1 is SGHAT and CDR2 FQNNGV. This chain's CDR3 is CASSYGGNYGYTF. The CDR3 DNA reads as TGTGCCAGCAGCTATGGAGGGAACTATGGCTACACCTTC.

This clone was picked up one time. The rearrangement links TRBV6-4 to TRBJ1-2; D is unresolved. Trimming shortened V by 5 bases and J by 4 bases, and 17 bases separated the two germline ends. The CDR3 length is 15 residues. The germline gives CDR1 MRHNA, CDR2 SNTAGT. DNA of the CDR3: TGTGCCAGCAGTCCCTCACCGTTGGAGAGCTATGGCTACACCTTC. It codes for CASSPSPLESYGYTF.

The chain has TRBV4-1 and TRBJ2-7; 11 bases map to TRBD2. Germline V gene sequence: CDR1 MGHRA, CDR2 YSYEKL. This CDR3 region has 18 residues. The V gene end was trimmed by 0 bases and the J gene end by 1 base; junction bases not matched to a gene: 8. CDR3 in amino acids: CASSQESLAGGGSYEQYF. CDR3 nucleotide sequence: TGCGCCAGCAGCCAAGAGAGTCTAGCGGGGGGAGGATCCTACGAGCAGTACTTC.

The genes are TRBV6-5 and TRBJ2-7; 8 nucleotides agree with TRBD1. Per germline, CDR1 MNHEY and CDR2 SVGAGI. J was trimmed by 7 bases and V by 5 bases; bases with no gene match: 10. The CDR3 runs 14 residues. CDR3: CASSEYSRGREQYF. In DNA, the CDR3 is TGTGCCAGCAGTGAATACAGCAGGGGGCGGGAGCAGTACTTC.

In its sample, this clone was seen once. The V and J genes are TRBV2 and TRBJ1-1; D possibly corresponds to TRBD1 (6 bases). This CDR3 is 15 amino acids long. CDR1 SNHLY and CDR2 FYNNEI come from the germline V gene. Trimming shortened V by 7 bases and J by 5 bases, and 20 bases separated the two germline ends. The CDR3 DNA reads TGTGCCAGCACCGTAAATAGCAGGGGAACAACTGAAGCTTTCTTT. Protein product: CASTVNSRGTTEAFF.

This sequence joins TRBV4-2 and TRBJ2-5; 12 bases are shared with TRBD2. The CDR3 is 15 amino acids. In germline, CDR1 is LGHNA, CDR2 YNFKEQ. Losses at the gene ends were 5 bases for V and 5 bases for J; bases not matched to a gene: 6. CDR3 nucleotide sequence: TGTGCCAGCAGCATGGGACTAGCGGGCGGGGAGACCCAGTACTTC. Its protein is CASSMGLAGGETQYF.

V and J are TRBV19 and TRBJ1-5; D may be TRBD1 (5 bases). This CDR3 region has 17 residues. V was shortened by 5 bases and J by 0 bases, with 17 bases between the two germline ends. Germline loops: CDR1 LNHDA, CDR2 SQIVND (reference sequence). In DNA, the CDR3 is TGTGCCAGTAGTTCAGTAGACAGTTCTTATAGCAATCAGCCCCAGCATTTT. Protein sequence: CASSSVDSSYSNQPQHF.

This chain links TRBV6-6 with TRBJ2-7; D is undetermined. V dropped 0 bases and J dropped 4 bases, with 13 bases sitting between them. Germline V CDR1 and CDR2: MNHNY, SVGAGI (reference sequence). The CDR3 length is 15 residues. The DNA for the CDR3 is TGTGCCAGCAGTTACTCGAACTCTGATTATTACGAGCAGTACTTC. It is translated as CASSYSNSDYYEQYF.

The chain has TRBV2 and TRBJ2-7, with TRBD1 matching over 8 bases. The V segment lost 2 bases and the J segment 2 bases; nucleotides outside the gene matches: 2. The germline gives CDR1 SNHLY, CDR2 FYNNEI. The CDR3 has 14 residues. CDR3 coding DNA: TGTGCCAGCAGTGAAAGGGGACAGGCCTACGAGCAGTACTTC. Its protein is CASSERGQAYEQYF.

The genes are TRBV18 and TRBJ2-7; 11 bases line up with TRBD2. The J segment lost 2 bases and the V segment lost 6 bases, leaving 3 bases of the junction unmatched. This CDR3 region has 14 residues. The germline V gene encodes CDR1 KGHSH and CDR2 LQKENI. The CDR3 loop is CASSGTSGTYEQYF. Written as DNA, the CDR3 is TGTGCCAGCTCTGGGACTAGCGGTACCTACGAGCAGTACTTC.

The J gene is TRBJ2-7, the V gene TRBV5-6; 11 nucleotides line up with TRBD2. The germline CDR1 and CDR2 sequences are SGHDT and YYEEEE. The trim removed 4 bases at V and 4 bases at J, leaving 7 bases unmatched. The length of the CDR3 is 15 residues. This CDR3 reads CASSQTSGGFYEQYF. In DNA form, the CDR3 reads TGTGCCAGCAGCCAAACTAGCGGGGGATTTTACGAGCAGTACTTC.

J is TRBJ2-2 and V is TRBV19; 7 bases map to TRBD1. The CDR3 totals 16 residues. V lost 7 bases and J lost 5; bases outside the gene matches: 13. CDR1 is LNHDA and CDR2 is SQIVND in the germline V gene (reference sequence). The CDR3 spells CASMPPHTGDTGELFF. The DNA for the CDR3 is TGTGCCAGTATGCCCCCACACACAGGGGATACCGGGGAGCTGTTTTTT.

The table lists this clone with a count of one. The J gene is TRBJ1-1, the V gene TRBV29-1; maybe TRBD1 (6 bases). The CDR3 has 13 residues. Between the trimmed V and J ends, which lost 6 bases and 3 bases, there was a span of 14 bases. Germline values: CDR1 SQVTM, CDR2 ANQGSEA. In DNA, the CDR3 is TGCAGCGTATCGGCTACAGGGTACACTGAAGCTTTCTTT. This gives the protein CSVSATGYTEAFF.

The chain's CDR3 is CSAIEGYGYTF. Written as DNA, the CDR3 is TGCAGTGCTATCGAGGGCTATGGCTACACCTTC. This rearrangement joins TRBV20-1 to TRBJ1-2; no definite D call. Germline lookup yields CDR1 DFQATT and CDR2 SNEGSKA (reference sequence). The CDR3 is 11 amino acids. Between the trimmed V and J ends, which lost 4 bases and 4 bases, there was a span of 7 bases.

The chain joins TRBV6-5 to TRBJ1-5, with TRBD1 identical over 8 bases. Germline V gene lookup returns CDR1 MNHEY and CDR2 SVGAGI. The CDR3 is 16 residues long. The V gene end was trimmed by 2 bases and the J gene end by 3 bases; junction bases not matched to a gene: 6. CDR3 protein: CASSYLGTGYNQPQHF. The CDR3, as DNA: TGTGCCAGCAGTTACCTCGGGACAGGCTACAATCAGCCCCAGCATTTT.

The chain combines TRBV27 with TRBJ2-1; 11 bases are shared with TRBD2. Per germline, CDR1 MNHEY and CDR2 SMNVEV (reference sequence). Trimming removed 3 bases from V and 8 bases from J; junction bases left unmatched: 6. The CDR3 has 15 amino acids. The CDR3 loop is CASSFLGTSGYEQFF. As DNA, the CDR3 is TGTGCCAGCAGTTTTCTAGGGACTAGCGGCTATGAGCAGTTCTTC.

V is TRBV5-6 and J is TRBJ2-7; 10 bases align to TRBD2. This CDR3 has 17 residues. CDR1 is SGHDT and CDR2 is YYEEEE in the germline V gene. V trimming: 4 bases; J trimming: 6 bases; junction bases outside the gene matches: 16. CDR3 residues: CASSVLGGTSGNVEQYF. The CDR3, as DNA: TGTGCCAGCAGCGTTCTTGGGGGAACTAGCGGGAATGTCGAGCAGTACTTC. Variable domain in full (rest from reference TRBV5-6 and TRBJ2-7): DAGVTQSPTHLIKTRGQQVTLRCSPKSGHDTVSWYQQALGQGPQFIFQYYEEEERQRGNFPDRFSGHQFPNYSSELNVNALLLGDSALYLCASSVLGGTSGNVEQYFGPGTRLTVT.

J is TRBJ1-2 and V is TRBV7-8; TRBD1 might be the D (5 bases). This CDR3 has 13 amino acids. Germline V gene sequence: CDR1 SGHVS, CDR2 FQNEAQ. V lost 8 bases and J lost 2, with 12 bases in between. The CDR3 DNA reads TGTGCCAGCTCCCCCGACAGCAACTATGGCTACACCTTC. Translation: CASSPDSNYGYTF.

The chain uses TRBV29-1 and TRBJ1-2, with TRBD1 as a possible D gene (6 bases). The CDR3 sequence is 11 residues long. CDR1 and CDR2 (germline): SQVTM, ANQGSEA. V gave up 4 bases and J gave up 8 bases, with 11 bases separating them. CDR3 sequence reads: CSVVWGHGYTF. The CDR3 nucleotides are TGCAGCGTTGTATGGGGGCACGGCTACACCTTC.

The genes are TRBV19 and TRBJ2-7, with D tentatively TRBD1 (6 bases). The CDR3 totals 16 residues. Deletions cut 3 bases from V and 3 bases from J, with 18 bases between. Looked up from germline, CDR1 is LNHDA and CDR2 is SQIVND (reference sequence). CDR3 protein: CASSIRPPQQGYEQYF. In nucleotides, the CDR3 is TGTGCCAGTAGTATTCGTCCCCCCCAACAGGGCTACGAGCAGTACTTC.

This chain uses TRBV7-2 with TRBJ2-2, with a tentative D call TRBD2 (5 bases). There are 15 residues in the CDR3. The V end was cut by 5 bases, the J end by 5 bases, with 15 bases between. Germline V lookup: CDR1 SGHTA, CDR2 FQGNSA. The CDR3 is CASSPTTRTTGELFF. CDR3 nucleotide sequence: TGTGCCAGCAGCCCGACTACCCGAACAACCGGGGAGCTGTTTTTT.

The rearrangement joins TRBV5-4 to TRBJ2-3; D not certain. Trimming took off 1 base at V and 2 bases at J, with 8 bases between the two ends. The CDR3 consists of 14 residues. Germline V CDR1 and CDR2: SGHNT, YYREEE (reference sequence). CDR3 coding DNA: TGTGCCAGCAGCTTGTCCGGATACACAGATACGCAGTATTTT. It codes for CASSLSGYTDTQYF.

This rearrangement joins TRBV11-2 to TRBJ1-3; D is ambiguous. The CDR3 totals 15 residues. Germline values: CDR1 SGHAT, CDR2 FQNNGV. Trimming left V 5 bases short and J 1 base short, with 12 bases between. The CDR3 sequence is CASSPFAESGNTIYF. DNA for the CDR3: TGTGCCAGCAGCCCATTCGCGGAGTCTGGAAACACCATATATTTT.

V usage is TRBV7-9 and J usage is TRBJ1-4, with TRBD1 as a possible D gene (5 bases). V dropped 5 bases and J dropped 4 bases, with 17 bases sitting between them. This CDR3 has 16 residues. The V gene's germline CDR1 is SEHNR and CDR2 FQNEAQ (reference sequence). The CDR3 here is CASSQGDSFVNEKLFF. CDR3 DNA sequence: TGTGCCAGCAGCCAAGGAGACAGCTTTGTTAATGAAAAACTGTTTTTT.

The genes are TRBV30 and TRBJ1-2; 11 positions agree with TRBD1. Per germline, CDR1 GTSNPN and CDR2 SVGIG (reference sequence). After removal of 4 bases from V and 8 bases from J, the junction contained 9 bases not matched to a gene. This CDR3 contains 14 residues. In DNA form, the CDR3 reads TGTGCCTGGACACCGGACAGGGGGCTAGGAGGCTACACCTTC. It yields the protein CAWTPDRGLGGYTF.

The chain is built from TRBV25-1 and TRBJ1-2; TRBD1 matches 8 bases. The CDR3 has 13 amino acids. The V gene end was trimmed by 7 bases and the J gene end by 6 bases; junction bases not matched to a gene: 7. CDR1 and CDR2 (germline): MGHDK, SYGVNS. The CDR3 DNA reads TGTGCCAGCACCTCACAGGGGGTAAATGGCTACACCTTC. Translated, it gives CASTSQGVNGYTF.